This TCR beta chain is from a study of blood T cell repertoires in COVID-19. About the study: Whether acute or convalescent, the COVID-19 samples came from the United States, Italy and Spain.

Unmatched junction bases numbered 2, after V lost 2 bases and J lost 1 base. The CDR3 length is 15 residues. The germline gives CDR1 KGHSH, CDR2 LQKENI. TCRdb's copy holds only in-frame clones and misses some; the assay was immunoSEQ multiplex PCR. In the table there are around 250,000 clones, around 80% of which are singletons. Those enrolled, adults aged 18 to 89 years, came from 20 to 25 US areas. Donors of Cohort 3 who recovered were those that had two negative PCRs, clearance, or symptom resolution. Input material: PBMCs or T cells enriched from blood (not recorded which). The rearrangement joins TRBV18 to TRBJ2-4; 7 nucleotides match TRBD2. The receptor was derived from a man aged 40-50 years who had recovered from COVID-19. CDR3 sequence: CASSPGGVAKNIQYF. The CDR3 DNA reads as TGTGCCAGCTCACCAGGGGGGGTGGCCAAAAACATTCAGTACTTC.